This entry lists 26 T cell receptor beta chains sequenced from one sample in a study of T cell responses to AZD1222 COVID-19 vaccine. Method: immunoSEQ multiplex PCR; TCRdb's copy keeps in-frame clones and lacks some. The repertoire holds under 35,000 clones, more than 75% seen once, with approximately 11% in the top ten. The source material was peripheral blood, sampled 28 days after the second AZD1222 dose. These TCRs come from an adult who received the AZD1222 COVID-19 vaccine.

This chain links TRBV5-6 with TRBJ2-1, with 14 bases aligning to TRBD2. CDR1 is SGHDT and CDR2 is YYEEEE in the germline V gene. The CDR3 sequence is 14 residues long. J was trimmed by 8 bases and V by 6 bases; bases with no gene match: 4. CDR3 protein: CASIGTSGGHEQFF. In nucleotides, the CDR3 is TGTGCCAGCATCGGGACTAGCGGGGGACATGAGCAGTTCTTC. Filled out from reference TRBV5-6 and TRBJ2-1, the complete variable domain reads DAGVTQSPTHLIKTRGQQVTLRCSPKSGHDTVSWYQQALGQGPQFIFQYYEEEERQRGNFPDRFSGHQFPNYSSELNVNALLLGDSALYLCASIGTSGGHEQFFGPGTRLTVL.

The rearrangement joins TRBV7-9 to TRBJ2-7, with D possibly being TRBD1 or TRBD2 (6 bases each). The CDR3 length is 17 residues. From germline, CDR1 is SEHNR and CDR2 FQNEAQ (reference sequence). V shed 1 base and J shed 1 base, with 17 bases lying between them. The CDR3 nucleotides are TGTGCCAGCAGCTTAGGTGGAGGGGGGACACTTTCCTACGAGCAGTACTTC. This encodes CASSLGGGGTLSYEQYF.

The rearrangement joins TRBV2 to TRBJ2-5, with 7 bases fitting TRBD2. The CDR3 has 14 amino acids. Germline values: CDR1 SNHLY, CDR2 FYNNEI. The junction had 6 bases not matched to a gene; V was cut back by 7 bases and J by 1 base. The CDR3 DNA sequence: TGTGCCAGCACCCCCTGGGGGGGCCAAGAGACCCAGTACTTC. It codes for CASTPWGGQETQYF.

This chain connects TRBV7-8 to TRBJ2-7, with 13 bases that match TRBD2. The J segment lost 4 bases and the V segment lost 5 bases, leaving 11 bases of the junction unmatched. The CDR3 is 17 residues long. From germline, CDR1 is SGHVS and CDR2 FQNEAQ. This CDR3 reads CASSRPGLAGPGYEQYF. In nucleotides, the CDR3 is TGTGCCAGCAGCCGACCGGGACTAGCGGGGCCGGGATACGAGCAGTACTTC.

V usage is TRBV7-2 and J usage is TRBJ2-1; 9 positions match TRBD1. Looked up from germline, CDR1 is SGHTA and CDR2 is FQGNSA. The ends lost 4 bases at V and 8 bases at J; junction bases unmatched: 9. There are 15 residues in the CDR3. The CDR3: CASSSYGTGSHEQFF. CDR3 nucleotides: TGTGCCAGCAGCTCATACGGGACAGGGTCTCATGAGCAGTTCTTC.

The CDR3 DNA is TGTGCTAGTGGGCAACGCTTGGGTGGGACAGGGGCTGAAGCTTTCTTT. Residues: CASGQRLGGTGAEAFF. The genes are TRBV12-5 and TRBJ1-1, with TRBD1 matching 10 bases. The germline V gene has CDR1 LGHNT and CDR2 FRNRAP. The CDR3 loop spans 16 amino acids. With V trimmed by 6 bases and J by 6 bases, 13 bases remained unmatched.

The chain combines TRBV30 with TRBJ2-5; the D gene is possibly TRBD2 (5 bases). Trimming took 3 bases from V and 1 from J, leaving 6 bases between them. CDR1 and CDR2 (germline): GTSNPN, SVGIG (reference sequence). This CDR3 spans 12 amino acids. The CDR3 region has the DNA TGTGCCTGGAGGGACTTCCAAGAGACCCAGTACTTC. It translates to CAWRDFQETQYF.

The count of this clone is one. The genes are TRBV7-9 and TRBJ2-5; the D is unclear. Germline V gene data show CDR1 as SEHNR and CDR2 as FQNEAQ (reference sequence). Trimming took 1 base from V and 2 from J, leaving 8 bases between them. This CDR3 has 14 residues. The CDR3: CASSLVPIQETQYF. DNA of the CDR3: TGTGCCAGCAGCTTAGTTCCCATACAAGAGACCCAGTACTTC.

J is TRBJ2-3 and V is TRBV4-2, with TRBD2 as a possible D gene (6 bases). This CDR3 has 15 residues. The V end lost 3 bases, the J end lost 3 bases, and 13 bases lay between the germline ends. Germline loops: CDR1 LGHNA, CDR2 YNFKEQ. The CDR3 loop reads CASSHGEDFTDTQYF. The DNA for the CDR3 is TGTGCCAGCAGCCACGGGGAGGACTTTACAGATACGCAGTATTTT.

This chain joins TRBV27 and TRBJ1-4; D remains ambiguous. The CDR3 is 16 amino acids. Between the trimmed V and J ends, which lost 4 bases and 2 bases, there was a span of 14 bases. CDR1 is MNHEY and CDR2 is SMNVEV in the germline V gene (reference sequence). The CDR3 nucleotides are TGTGCCAGCAGTTCCCTGTACGGGGTGACTAATGAAAAACTGTTTTTT. Its protein is CASSSLYGVTNEKLFF.

The chain couples TRBV5-1 to TRBJ2-3; TRBD1 is a possible D gene (5 bases). CDR1 SGHRS and CDR2 YFSETQ come from the germline V gene. V was trimmed by 4 bases and J by 3 bases, leaving 15 bases between them. The CDR3 totals 15 residues. The CDR3 here is CASSPEVQGTDTQYF. For the CDR3, the DNA is TGCGCCAGCAGCCCCGAAGTCCAGGGTACAGATACGCAGTATTTT.

This clone was found a few times. Other DNA sequences in the sample encode the same CDR3. This chain links TRBV12-3 or TRBV12-4 with TRBJ1-4; D is undetermined. V lost 3 bases, J lost 7 bases, and 3 bases lay in between. This CDR3 comprises 11 residues. In DNA, the CDR3 is TGTGCCAGCAGTTTGGGTGAAAAACTGTTTTTT. It codes for CASSLGEKLFF.

This chain joins TRBV11-2 and TRBJ2-7, with 8 bases aligning to TRBD2. The CDR3 sequence is 15 residues long. J lost 3 bases, V lost 4 bases, and 8 bases had no gene match. Germline loops: CDR1 SGHAT, CDR2 FQNNGV. CDR3 amino acids: CASSSASGPSYEQYF. CDR3 nucleotides: TGTGCCAGCAGCTCCGCTAGCGGGCCGAGCTACGAGCAGTACTTC.

This clone was counted between two and nine times. This chain connects TRBV29-1 to TRBJ1-2, with 7 bases lining up with TRBD1. Unmatched junction bases numbered 11, after V lost 4 bases and J lost 6 bases. Germline CDR1 reads SQVTM; CDR2 reads ANQGSEA. The CDR3 length is 14 residues. CDR3 DNA: TGCAGCGTTGGTTCAACAGGGGTTGGGAATGGCTACACCTTC. Amino acid sequence: CSVGSTGVGNGYTF.

V and J are TRBV7-2 and TRBJ2-3, with D possibly being TRBD1 (6 bases). CDR1 and CDR2 from the germline V gene are SGHTA and FQGNSA. The CDR3 covers 14 residues. Trimming removed 1 base at V and 6 bases at J, with 11 bases between. The CDR3 nucleotides read TGTGCCAGCAGCTTAGATTCAGGGGCGGATACGCAGTATTTT. Translated: CASSLDSGADTQYF.

This chain links TRBV7-2 with TRBJ2-7; 10 bases line up with TRBD2. V dropped 6 bases and J dropped 4; count of bases not matched to a gene: 9. CDR3 length: 15 residues. Per the germline V gene, CDR1 is SGHTA and CDR2 is FQGNSA. In DNA, the CDR3 is TGTGCCAGCAGTAACGGAGCGGGGGGGCAGTACGAGCAGTACTTC. Its protein product is CASSNGAGGQYEQYF.

The chain employs TRBV19 and TRBJ1-3; D gene unclear. Trimming cost V 6 bases and J 3 bases, with 6 bases left between them. The V gene's germline CDR1 is LNHDA and CDR2 SQIVND (reference sequence). CDR3 length: 12 residues. CDR3 amino acids: CASSAHGNTIYF. CDR3 nucleotides: TGTGCCAGTAGCGCACATGGAAACACCATATATTTT.

This chain links TRBV28 with TRBJ1-4; tentatively, D is TRBD1 (5 bases). This CDR3 is built from 15 residues. The germline gives CDR1 MDHEN, CDR2 SYDVKM. Trimming left V 5 bases short and J 4 bases short, with 14 bases between. For the CDR3, the DNA is TGTGCCAGCAGTCTCACGGACACTTATAATGAAAAACTGTTTTTT. The encoded protein is CASSLTDTYNEKLFF.

The V and J genes are TRBV5-1 and TRBJ1-1; TRBD1 is a possible D gene (6 bases). V lost 4 bases, J lost 1 base, and 14 bases lay in between. This CDR3 spans 15 amino acids. Germline V gene sequence: CDR1 SGHRS, CDR2 YFSETQ. CDR3 protein: CASSPWTAKNTEAFF. In nucleotides, the CDR3 is TGCGCCAGCAGCCCTTGGACAGCCAAGAACACTGAAGCTTTCTTT.

The rearrangement joins TRBV4-1 to TRBJ2-7, with TRBD2 matching 7 bases. The V and J ends lost 3 bases and 3 bases, in that order; junction bases with no gene match: 8. Per germline, CDR1 MGHRA and CDR2 YSYEKL. The CDR3 consists of 15 residues. CDR3 nucleotide sequence: TGCGCCAGCAGCCAGAACCCTAGCGGCTTCTACGAGCAGTACTTC. Protein: CASSQNPSGFYEQYF.

A single count supports this clone. The rearrangement joins TRBV23-1 to TRBJ2-5; D perhaps matches TRBD1 (6 bases). TRBV23-1 is designated an ORF whose function remains uncertain. V gave up 6 bases and J gave up 5 bases, with 13 bases separating them. CDR3 length equals 13 residues. CDR3 sequence: CASRIRGTETQYF. The CDR3 bases are TGCGCCAGCAGAATCAGGGGCACGGAGACCCAGTACTTC.

V usage is TRBV29-1 and J usage is TRBJ1-1, with 7 nucleotides matching TRBD1. The trim removed 6 bases at V and 3 bases at J, leaving 7 bases unmatched. The CDR3 loop spans 13 amino acids. Germline-derived CDR1 and CDR2 are SQVTM and ANQGSEA. The CDR3 reads CSVAGQLDTEAFF. Written as DNA, the CDR3 is TGCAGCGTGGCGGGACAGCTAGACACTGAAGCTTTCTTT.

This chain connects TRBV2 to TRBJ2-5; D unresolved. The V and J ends lost 6 bases and 1 base respectively, with 12 bases between them. Germline V gives CDR1 SNHLY, CDR2 FYNNEI. The CDR3 has 14 residues. CDR3 amino acids: CASRGGLFQETQYF. The CDR3 DNA reads as TGTGCCAGCAGGGGTGGGCTTTTCCAAGAGACCCAGTACTTC.

This sequence joins TRBV5-1 and TRBJ2-5; D is unresolved. Between the trimmed V and J ends, which lost 7 bases and 4 bases, there was a span of 14 bases. Germline V gene lookup returns CDR1 SGHRS and CDR2 YFSETQ. There are 13 residues in the CDR3. The CDR3 loop is CASGPNSGETQYF. The CDR3 bases are TGCGCCAGCGGCCCTAACAGTGGAGAGACCCAGTACTTC.

This clone was picked up a small number of times. This chain connects TRBV5-1 to TRBJ1-1, with 7 bases fitting TRBD1. With 3 bases clipped from V and 3 bases from J, the junction kept 5 bases outside the gene matches. Germline V gene lookup returns CDR1 SGHRS and CDR2 YFSETQ. This CDR3 is 14 amino acids long. This CDR3 is CASSSAGGDTEAFF. The CDR3 DNA reads as TGCGCCAGCAGCTCGGCAGGGGGGGACACTGAAGCTTTCTTT.

V usage is TRBV5-1 and J usage is TRBJ1-1; no reliable D call. The CDR3 has 15 residues. Trimming stripped 0 bases from V and 0 bases from J, with 9 bases between. Germline V gene lookup returns CDR1 SGHRS and CDR2 YFSETQ. CDR3 in amino acids: CASSLGGPMNTEAFF. The DNA for the CDR3 is TGCGCCAGCAGCTTGGGTGGGCCGATGAACACTGAAGCTTTCTTT.